This T cell receptor beta chain was profiled in a study of OX40 agonist ivuxolimab in advanced cancers. Study-level information: The diagnoses of dose-escalation patients were hepatocellular carcinoma, melanoma, renal cell or head and neck cancer. Study-wide findings and caveats: CD8+ T cells averaged more expanded clones than CD4+.

This table comes from immunoSEQ multiplex PCR, and its TCRdb copy is limited to in-frame clones, with some not included. The data hold around 25,000 clones, with roughly 89% observed a single time. Of note for this clone: What it binds is not known.

Between the trimmed V and J ends, which lost 3 bases and 11 bases, there was a span of 16 bases. This CDR3 spans 14 amino acids. In germline, CDR1 is WSHSY, CDR2 SAAADI. Sequencing was performed on CD4+ or CD8+ T cells sorted from blood, taken in a trial of the OX40 agonist ivuxolimab. The V call is TRBV10-2, the J call TRBJ1-4; D gene ambiguous. The TCR was taken from an adult with an advanced solid tumor such as melanoma, head and neck, liver or kidney cancer. CDR3 amino acids: CASSDSGNGRKLFF. The CDR3, as DNA: TGCGCCAGCAGTGATTCGGGCAACGGGAGGAAACTGTTTTTT.